This T cell receptor beta chain was profiled in a study of T cell responses to AZD1222 COVID-19 vaccine. Between the trimmed V and J ends, which lost 5 bases and 1 base, there was a span of 15 bases. Germline V gene data show CDR1 as SGHTA and CDR2 as FQGNSA. CDR3 length: 15 residues. Sequenced by immunoSEQ multiplex PCR; TCRdb stores in-frame clones only, minus some. The sample shows under 200,000 clones, just over 90% of them seen only once. The receptor was derived from an adult in good health. Sequencing used peripheral blood, obtained on day 0 of AZD1222 vaccination. The V call is TRBV7-2, the J call TRBJ2-7; D might be TRBD1 (5 bases). The CDR3 region has the DNA TGTGCCAGCAGCCCGCAGGGAACCTATTCCTACGAGCAGTACTTC. Residues: CASSPQGTYSYEQYF.